These 13 T cell receptor beta chains came from one sample sequenced in a study of sequential checkpoint blockade in melanoma. Specified treatment: randomized to nivolumab then ipilimumab (arm A) or the reverse (arm B). Some clones are missing from TCRdb's copy, which holds only in-frame ones; the method was immunoSEQ multiplex PCR. The sample lists about 4,800 clones, about three quarters seen once, with 67% in the top ten. The sequencing here drew on CD8+ T cells sorted from blood (inferred from file names), taken from a patient given nivolumab and ipilimumab in sequence. The origin of the receptors is a human donor with melanoma.

This clone turned up a few times. This sequence joins TRBV6-6 and TRBJ1-1; D gene uncertain. V lost 5 bases, J lost 6 bases, and 19 bases lay in between. Germline CDR1 reads MNHNY; CDR2 reads SVGAGI (reference sequence). There are 15 residues in the CDR3. CDR3 DNA sequence: TGTGCCAGCAGTCCCGTGGAGGGTCTGGGATCTGAAGCTTTCTTT. Its translation: CASSPVEGLGSEAFF.

The chain carries TRBV9 and TRBJ1-1, with 9 bases fitting TRBD1. The germline V gene encodes CDR1 SGDLS and CDR2 YYNGEE. The CDR3 is 17 amino acids. J was trimmed by 1 base and V by 3 bases; bases with no gene match: 10. CDR3 sequence reads: CASSGGQGSIPNTEAFF. The CDR3 nucleotides are TGTGCCAGCAGCGGAGGACAGGGGTCGATTCCGAACACTGAAGCTTTCTTT.

The chain carries TRBV30 and TRBJ1-1; D unresolved. The CDR3 covers 13 residues. V shed 0 bases and J shed 3 bases, with 8 bases lying between them. Germline CDR1 is GTSNPN and CDR2 is SVGIG (reference sequence). Here the CDR3 DNA reads TGTGCCTGGAGTGTAGAGGGTTACACTGAAGCTTTCTTT. It specifies CAWSVEGYTEAFF. Variable domain in full (rest from reference TRBV30 and TRBJ1-1): SQTIHQWPATLVQPVGSPLSLECTVEGTSNPNLYWYRQAAGRGLQLLFYSVGIGQISSEVPQNLSASRPQDRQFILSSKKLLLSDSGFYLCAWSVEGYTEAFFGQGTRLTVV.

The V call is TRBV9, the J call TRBJ1-2; D is unresolved. In germline, CDR1 is SGDLS, CDR2 YYNGEE. Trimming left V 4 bases short and J 4 bases short, with 17 bases between. The CDR3 consists of 15 residues. CDR3 amino acids: CASSINSGGLYGYTF. The DNA of the CDR3 is TGTGCCAGCAGCATTAACTCCGGAGGCCTCTATGGCTACACCTTC.

J is TRBJ2-7 and V is TRBV7-6; tentative D call: TRBD2 (5 bases). Trimming stripped 4 bases from V and 5 bases from J, with 15 bases between. This CDR3 has 14 amino acids. Germline V lookup: CDR1 SGHVS, CDR2 FNYEAQ. CDR3 sequence reads: CASSYARGTDEQYF. The CDR3 nucleotides are TGTGCCAGCAGCTACGCCCGGGGAACCGACGAGCAGTACTTC.

V is TRBV27 and J is TRBJ1-2; D perhaps matches TRBD1 (5 bases). V was shortened by 8 bases and J by 4 bases, with 20 bases between the two germline ends. From germline, CDR1 is MNHEY and CDR2 SMNVEV (reference sequence). The CDR3 totals 15 residues. CDR3 bases: TGTGCCAGCCGCCAGGGTGTCAGGGCGAGCTATGGCTACACCTTC. Protein sequence: CASRQGVRASYGYTF.

The genes are TRBV18 and TRBJ1-2, with D perhaps matching TRBD1 (5 bases). The germline V gene has CDR1 KGHSH and CDR2 LQKENI. The CDR3 is 15 residues long. V dropped 6 bases and J dropped 4 bases, with 18 bases sitting between them. The CDR3 sequence: CASSHKTELSYGYTF. DNA of the CDR3: TGTGCCAGCTCCCACAAGACAGAGCTCTCCTATGGCTACACCTTC.

The chain has TRBV4-2 and TRBJ2-3; 11 nucleotides agree with TRBD1. Germline trimming cut 1 base from V and 4 bases from J; bases unmatched to any gene: 1. The CDR3 contains 15 residues. The V gene's germline CDR1 is LGHNA and CDR2 YNFKEQ. CDR3 bases: TGTGCCAGCAGCCAAGGGACAGGGGGCGCAGATACGCAGTATTTT. It is translated as CASSQGTGGADTQYF.

J is TRBJ2-2 and V is TRBV4-3, with TRBD2 matching 7 bases. Trimming at V came to 0 bases and at J to 4 bases, leaving 11 bases not matched to a gene. Germline CDR1 reads LGHNA; CDR2 reads YSLEER. This CDR3 contains 18 residues. The CDR3 sequence: CASSQEGPAGLPTGELFF. In DNA form, the CDR3 reads TGCGCCAGCAGCCAAGAAGGGCCAGCGGGACTACCCACCGGGGAGCTGTTTTTT.

The chain couples TRBV5-4 to TRBJ1-2; 8 bases match TRBD1. J was trimmed by 5 bases and V by 0 bases; bases with no gene match: 9. CDR1 and CDR2 from the germline V gene are SGHNT and YYREEE (reference sequence). The CDR3 runs to 16 residues. The CDR3 region has the DNA TGTGCCAGCAGCTTGGGGACAGGGCTGGGCGTTTATGGCTACACCTTC. This gives the protein CASSLGTGLGVYGYTF.

The gene calls are TRBV28 and TRBJ1-2, with D tentatively TRBD1 (5 bases). The germline CDR1 and CDR2 sequences are MDHEN and SYDVKM. V was trimmed by 5 bases and J by 9 bases, leaving 13 bases between them. The length of the CDR3 is 12 residues. CDR3 in amino acids: CASSPGVGRYTF. The CDR3 DNA sequence: TGTGCCAGCAGTCCGGGGGTTGGGCGCTACACCTTC.

CDR3 sequence (DNA): TGTGCCAGCAGCTCGGGACTAGCCTACGAGCAGTACTTC. It yields the protein CASSSGLAYEQYF. The gene calls are TRBV7-9 and TRBJ2-7, with 8 bases identical to TRBD2. The CDR3 sequence is 13 residues long. The ends lost 4 bases at V and 2 bases at J; junction bases unmatched: 1. The germline V gene has CDR1 SEHNR and CDR2 FQNEAQ (reference sequence).

This clone occurred a few times. The rearrangement uses TRBV6-4 and TRBJ2-1; 11 positions match TRBD2. V lost 0 bases and J lost 8; bases outside the gene matches: 3. Germline V gene sequence: CDR1 MRHNA, CDR2 SNTAGT. The CDR3 spans 15 residues. The CDR3 DNA is TGTGCCAGCAGTGACTCGGCTAGCGGGGGGTATGAGCAGTTCTTC. Translation gives CASSDSASGGYEQFF.